Below are 30 T cell receptor beta chains sequenced from a single sample in a study of shared clonotypes between healthy human individuals. The method was immunoSEQ multiplex PCR; TCRdb's version includes in-frame clones alone and lacks a portion of them. Altogether roughly 2 million clones are present, around 95% being singletons, with the ten largest covering around 0.13%. Sequences were obtained from naive CD4+ T cells sorted from blood. As to subset: CD45RA+ positively selected. These receptors came from a man younger than 35 in good health.

The genes are TRBV11-2 and TRBJ2-7; D tentatively fits TRBD1 or TRBD2 (9 bases each). The CDR3 runs to 18 residues. Germline assignment: CDR1 SGHAT and CDR2 FQNNGV. V gave up 3 bases and J gave up 2 bases, with 23 bases separating them. The CDR3 nucleotides read TGTGCCAGCAGCTTTCGGTACAGGGGGCTAGCGGGACCCTACGAGCAGTACTTC. Translation: CASSFRYRGLAGPYEQYF.

The chain joins TRBV5-4 to TRBJ2-3; D unclear. V was cut by 2 bases and J by 0 bases, with 4 bases left in between. The CDR3 runs 13 residues. CDR1 is SGHNT and CDR2 is YYREEE in the germline V gene (reference sequence). The CDR3 loop reads CASSFKSTDTQYF. CDR3 coding DNA: TGTGCCAGCAGCTTTAAGAGCACAGATACGCAGTATTTT. Full variable domain (rest looked up from reference TRBV5-4 and TRBJ2-3): ETGVTQSPTHLIKTRGQQVTLRCSSQSGHNTVSWYQQALGQGPQFIFQYYREEENGRGNFPPRFSGLQFPNYSSELNVNALELDDSALYLCASSFKSTDTQYFGPGTRLTVL.

This chain links TRBV30 with TRBJ2-1; 7 bases line up with TRBD1. J was trimmed by 4 bases and V by 5 bases; bases with no gene match: 11. Germline V lookup: CDR1 GTSNPN, CDR2 SVGIG (reference sequence). The CDR3 has 15 residues. The chain's CDR3 is CAWARPGQPYNEQFF. For the CDR3, the DNA is TGTGCCTGGGCCCGACCGGGACAGCCTTACAATGAGCAGTTCTTC.

The chain carries TRBV19 and TRBJ1-2; D possibly corresponds to TRBD1 (5 bases). This CDR3 spans 15 amino acids. V was shortened by 3 bases and J by 4 bases, with 15 bases between the two germline ends. The germline CDR1 and CDR2 sequences are LNHDA and SQIVND (reference sequence). The CDR3 spells CASSMNAGPIYGYTF. CDR3 sequence (DNA): TGTGCCAGTAGTATGAATGCAGGGCCGATCTATGGCTACACCTTC.

To note about this clone: The sample contains more than one DNA sequence encoding this CDR3. CDR3 loop: CASSLGGGRSTDTQYF. The CDR3 nucleotides are TGTGCCAGCAGCTTAGGGGGCGGGAGGAGCACAGATACGCAGTATTTT. The gene calls are TRBV7-2 and TRBJ2-3; 8 bases are a match to TRBD2. V shed 1 base and J 0 bases; nucleotides not matched to a gene: 3. The germline V gene encodes CDR1 SGHTA and CDR2 FQGNSA. This CDR3 contains 16 residues.

J is TRBJ1-5 and V is TRBV6-6; unclear D gene. The V and J ends lost 5 bases and 0 bases respectively, with 11 bases between them. The CDR3 spans 15 residues. CDR1 and CDR2 (germline): MNHNY, SVGAGI (reference sequence). The CDR3 nucleotides read TGTGCCAGCAGTCTAACGGAGGATAGCAATCAGCCCCAGCATTTT. This gives the protein CASSLTEDSNQPQHF.

V is TRBV7-2 and J is TRBJ1-1; D is undetermined. The CDR3 spans 13 residues. The germline V gene encodes CDR1 SGHTA and CDR2 FQGNSA. V shed 5 bases and J shed 4 bases, with 11 bases lying between them. CDR3 DNA sequence: TGTGCCAGCAGCACCCGGGTGGCCACTGAAGCTTTCTTT. It yields the protein CASSTRVATEAFF.

This clone was counted a single time. The V call is TRBV11-2, the J call TRBJ2-5; 7 positions match TRBD1. After removal of 6 bases from V and 2 bases from J, the junction contained 9 bases not matched to a gene. This CDR3 spans 15 amino acids. Per germline, CDR1 SGHAT and CDR2 FQNNGV. The CDR3 is CASRGPGQYQETQYF. The CDR3 nucleotides are TGTGCCAGCAGGGGGCCGGGACAGTATCAAGAGACCCAGTACTTC.

V and J are TRBV6-5 and TRBJ1-1, with D uncertain. CDR1 and CDR2 from the germline V gene are MNHEY and SVGAGI. V lost 10 bases and J lost 1, with 13 bases in between. The CDR3 has 13 amino acids. CDR3 region: CATYPGRNTEAFF. DNA of the CDR3: TGTGCCACCTACCCCGGGCGGAACACTGAAGCTTTCTTT.

The V call is TRBV7-2, the J call TRBJ2-7, with D perhaps assigned TRBD1 or TRBD2 (6 bases each). V lost 3 bases, J lost 7 bases, and 22 bases lay in between. The CDR3 extends over 16 amino acids. Germline assignment: CDR1 SGHTA and CDR2 FQGNSA. The CDR3 protein is CASSFTGAILAPEQYF. CDR3 coding DNA: TGTGCCAGCAGCTTTACGGGGGCCATTTTAGCCCCGGAGCAGTACTTC.

The chain links TRBV6-1 to TRBJ2-1; D possibly corresponds to TRBD2 (6 bases). Trimming stripped 5 bases from V and 4 bases from J, with 15 bases between. Germline CDR1 is MNHNS and CDR2 is SASEGT. The CDR3 is made up of 15 amino acids. The CDR3 spells CASSPGGLPYNEQFF. The CDR3 nucleotides read TGTGCCAGCAGTCCCGGGGGTCTACCTTACAATGAGCAGTTCTTC.

This rearrangement joins TRBV6-6 to TRBJ2-7; D might be TRBD1 or TRBD2, each matching 5 bases. V lost 2 bases and J 7 bases, leaving 18 bases between the germline ends. Per germline, CDR1 MNHNY and CDR2 SVGAGI (reference sequence). The CDR3 length is 15 residues. DNA of the CDR3: TGTGCCAGCAGTTACCTCGGGACCCTGGGCGGGGAGCAGTACTTC. Translated, it gives CASSYLGTLGGEQYF.

The CDR3 here is CAWSLAVEAFF. CDR3 nucleotide sequence: TGTGCCTGGAGTTTAGCAGTTGAAGCTTTCTTT. The chain is built from TRBV30 and TRBJ1-1; D unclear. Trimming took off 2 bases at V and 7 bases at J, with 8 bases between the two ends. There are 11 residues in the CDR3. Germline V gives CDR1 GTSNPN, CDR2 SVGIG (reference sequence).

This clone was recorded only once. The chain has TRBV9 and TRBJ1-2; D is perhaps TRBD1 (6 bases). The CDR3 covers 16 residues. The germline V and J ends were trimmed by 0 bases and 8 bases, with 20 bases remaining between them. Germline loops: CDR1 SGDLS, CDR2 YYNGEE. The CDR3 coding sequence is TGTGCCAGCAGCGTAGAGATGAGGGGGTCGCTGGCCGGCTACACCTTC. Translation: CASSVEMRGSLAGYTF.

This chain links TRBV6-5 with TRBJ1-6; no clear D. Trimming cost V 1 base and J 8 bases, with 12 bases left between them. The CDR3 has 15 residues. CDR1 is MNHEY and CDR2 is SVGAGI in the germline V gene. The CDR3 is CASSYLAAMDSPLHF. For the CDR3, the DNA is TGTGCCAGCAGTTACTTGGCGGCTATGGATTCACCCCTCCACTTT.

The chain uses TRBV6-5 and TRBJ1-1, with 8 bases aligning to TRBD1. Germline CDR1 is MNHEY and CDR2 is SVGAGI. V lost 6 bases and J lost 4; bases outside the gene matches: 7. The CDR3 spans 14 residues. The DNA for the CDR3 is TGTGCCAGCAGCCCGACAGGGGCTGCCACTGAAGCTTTCTTT. This translates into CASSPTGAATEAFF.

The genes are TRBV30 and TRBJ1-2; D perhaps matches TRBD1 (5 bases). Germline CDR1 reads GTSNPN; CDR2 reads SVGIG (reference sequence). This CDR3 is built from 12 residues. V shed 4 bases and J shed 12 bases, with 18 bases lying between them. The CDR3 DNA reads as TGTGCCTGGAACCTCCCGCAAGGGACCCACACCTTC. Its translation is CAWNLPQGTHTF.

This clone showed up just once. V usage is TRBV7-2 and J usage is TRBJ2-1; D is undetermined. V was pared by 1 base and J by 4 bases, with 8 bases between. CDR3 length: 14 residues. Germline CDR1 reads SGHTA; CDR2 reads FQGNSA. The CDR3 loop reads CASSLVRSYNEQFF. CDR3 nucleotides: TGTGCCAGCAGCTTAGTTCGCTCATACAATGAGCAGTTCTTC. The whole variable domain, filled in from reference TRBV7-2 and TRBJ2-1, reads GAGVSQSPSNKVTEKGKDVELRCDPISGHTALYWYRQSLGQGLEFLIYFQGNSAPDKSGLPSDRFSAERTGGSVSTLTIQRTQQEDSAVYLCASSLVRSYNEQFFGPGTRLTVL.

V is TRBV9 and J is TRBJ2-2; 9 bases fit TRBD2. CDR3 length: 15 amino acids. Germline trimming cut 4 bases from V and 1 base from J; bases unmatched to any gene: 2. From germline, CDR1 is SGDLS and CDR2 YYNGEE. CDR3 sequence reads: CASSQTSGNTGELFF. CDR3 sequence (DNA): TGTGCCAGCAGCCAGACTAGCGGGAACACCGGGGAGCTGTTTTTT.

The V gene is TRBV5-8, the J gene TRBJ1-1; possibly TRBD1 for D (6 bases). Between the trimmed V and J ends, which lost 1 base and 9 bases, there was a span of 10 bases. Germline V gene sequence: CDR1 SGHTS, CDR2 YDEGEE. This CDR3 is built from 12 residues. The CDR3 bases are TGTGCCAGCAGCTTGACAGGGAAGCAAGCTTTCTTT. It specifies CASSLTGKQAFF.

This clone has only a few counts. The chain has TRBV30 and TRBJ1-1; D is undetermined. The CDR3 is made up of 11 amino acids. Deletions cut 5 bases from V and 3 bases from J, with 7 bases between. Germline lookup yields CDR1 GTSNPN and CDR2 SVGIG (reference sequence). The CDR3 coding sequence is TGTGCCTGGGTGCGAGACACTGAAGCTTTCTTT. Translation: CAWVRDTEAFF.

The chain joins TRBV10-2 to TRBJ2-1; perhaps D is TRBD1 or TRBD2 (5 bases each). V shed 0 bases and J shed 6 bases, with 9 bases lying between them. Looked up from germline, CDR1 is WSHSY and CDR2 is SAAADI. This CDR3 has 14 residues. This CDR3 is CASSESGPLNEQFF. CDR3 nucleotide sequence: TGCGCCAGCAGTGAGTCGGGACCCCTCAATGAGCAGTTCTTC.

This chain uses TRBV7-2 with TRBJ1-1; 12 nucleotides match TRBD1. CDR3 length equals 19 residues. V lost 4 bases, J lost 3 bases, and 15 bases stayed unmatched. Per germline, CDR1 SGHTA and CDR2 FQGNSA. CDR3 DNA sequence: TGTGCCAGCAGCTCCTATACTAATCGGGACAGGGGGCGGGACACTGAAGCTTTCTTT. It yields the protein CASSSYTNRDRGRDTEAFF.

J is TRBJ2-1 and V is TRBV7-2, with TRBD2 matching over 9 bases. The CDR3 contains 17 residues. Germline values: CDR1 SGHTA, CDR2 FQGNSA. V was pared by 1 base and J by 2 bases, with 6 bases of the junction left unmatched. The CDR3 reads CASSLVRGRETYNEQFF. The CDR3 nucleotides are TGTGCCAGCAGCTTAGTCCGCGGGAGGGAGACCTACAATGAGCAGTTCTTC.

The genes are TRBV7-2 and TRBJ1-2; TRBD1 might be the D (6 bases). This CDR3 is built from 16 residues. Germline V gene data show CDR1 as SGHTA and CDR2 as FQGNSA. Between the trimmed V and J ends, which lost 6 bases and 0 bases, there was a span of 17 bases. The DNA of the CDR3 is TGTGCCAGCAGGATGTTGTTTAAGGGGGCTAACTATGGCTACACCTTC. Translating gives CASRMLFKGANYGYTF.

The rearrangement links TRBV9 to TRBJ2-3; TRBD2 is a possible D gene (6 bases). In germline, CDR1 is SGDLS, CDR2 YYNGEE. The germline V and J ends were trimmed by 3 bases and 3 bases, with 20 bases remaining between them. The CDR3 runs 17 residues. CDR3 bases: TGTGCCAGCAGCGGGCAGGAAGCACCCGGGAGTACAGATACGCAGTATTTT. Its translation: CASSGQEAPGSTDTQYF. Drawing the rest from reference TRBV9 and TRBJ2-3, the complete variable domain is DSGVTQTPKHLITATGQRVTLRCSPRSGDLSVYWYQQSLDQGLQFLIQYYNGEERAKGNILERFSAQQFPDLHSELNLSSLELGDSALYFCASSGQEAPGSTDTQYFGPGTRLTVL.

The chain links TRBV27 to TRBJ2-7; TRBD1 matches 9 bases. The V and J ends lost 5 bases and 4 bases, in that order; junction bases with no gene match: 9. Germline V gene lookup returns CDR1 MNHEY and CDR2 SMNVEV (reference sequence). This CDR3 has 15 amino acids. This CDR3 is CASSHTGGVRYEQYF. The DNA of the CDR3 is TGTGCCAGCAGTCATACAGGGGGCGTTCGGTACGAGCAGTACTTC.

This clone was seen just once. The V and J genes are TRBV28 and TRBJ2-7, with 7 bases identical to TRBD1. The CDR3 has 13 residues. Germline V gives CDR1 MDHEN, CDR2 SYDVKM. Unmatched junction bases numbered 11, after V lost 10 bases and J lost 5 bases. CDR3: CATSPQGTHEQYF. The CDR3 DNA reads TGTGCCACCTCTCCACAGGGGACCCACGAGCAGTACTTC.

The V gene is TRBV27, the J gene TRBJ2-3; D unclear. CDR1 is MNHEY, CDR2 SMNVEV, per germline (reference sequence). Trimming removed 4 bases at V and 4 bases at J, with 12 bases between. The CDR3 extends over 14 amino acids. The CDR3 DNA sequence: TGTGCCAGCAGTTCGACACTGGGATCAGATACGCAGTATTTT. Protein sequence: CASSSTLGSDTQYF.

The chain has TRBV9 and TRBJ2-3; D is tentatively TRBD1 or TRBD2 (5 bases each). This CDR3 is built from 16 residues. The germline V gene has CDR1 SGDLS and CDR2 YYNGEE. With 4 bases removed from V and 3 bases from J, the gap between germline ends came to 18 bases. The CDR3 nucleotides are TGTGCCAGCAGCATGACCGGGACCGCGGGTACAGATACGCAGTATTTT. Amino acid sequence: CASSMTGTAGTDTQYF.